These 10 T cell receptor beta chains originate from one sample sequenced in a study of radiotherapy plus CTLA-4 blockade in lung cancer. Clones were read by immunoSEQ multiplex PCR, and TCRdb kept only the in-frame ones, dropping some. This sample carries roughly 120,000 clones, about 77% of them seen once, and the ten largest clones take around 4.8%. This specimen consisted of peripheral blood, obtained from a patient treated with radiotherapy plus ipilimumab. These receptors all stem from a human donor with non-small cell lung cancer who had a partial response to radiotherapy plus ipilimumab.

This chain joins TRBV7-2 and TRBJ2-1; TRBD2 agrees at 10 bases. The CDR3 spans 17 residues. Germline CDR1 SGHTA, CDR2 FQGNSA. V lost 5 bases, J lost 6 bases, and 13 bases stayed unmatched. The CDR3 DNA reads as TGTGCCAGCAGCCCCACCCATCTAGCGGGAGCCATCAATGAGCAGTTCTTC. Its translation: CASSPTHLAGAINEQFF.

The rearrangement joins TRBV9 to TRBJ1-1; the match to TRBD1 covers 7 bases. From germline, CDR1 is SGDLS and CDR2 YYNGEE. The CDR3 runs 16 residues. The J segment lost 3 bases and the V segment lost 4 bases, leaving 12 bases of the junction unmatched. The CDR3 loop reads CASSTPPGQIYTEAFF. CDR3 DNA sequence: TGTGCCAGCAGCACGCCACCGGGACAGATTTACACTGAAGCTTTCTTT.

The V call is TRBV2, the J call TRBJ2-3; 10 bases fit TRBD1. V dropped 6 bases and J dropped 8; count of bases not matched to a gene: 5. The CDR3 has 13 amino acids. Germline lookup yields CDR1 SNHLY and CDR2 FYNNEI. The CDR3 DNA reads TGTGCCAGCAGCGGACAGGGGGAGGGTACGCAGTATTTT. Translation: CASSGQGEGTQYF.

CDR3 nucleotides: TGTGCCAGCAGCTTAGTCGGGGGAAACACAGATACGCAGTATTTT. This gives the protein CASSLVGGNTDTQYF. This chain joins TRBV7-8 and TRBJ2-3; tentatively, D is TRBD2 (6 bases). CDR1 and CDR2 from the germline V gene are SGHVS and FQNEAQ. V lost 1 base, J lost 2 bases, and 10 bases lay in between. There are 15 residues in the CDR3.

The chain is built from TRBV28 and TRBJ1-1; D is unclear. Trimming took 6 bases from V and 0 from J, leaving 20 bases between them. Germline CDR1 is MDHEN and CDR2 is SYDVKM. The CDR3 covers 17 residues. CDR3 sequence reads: CASSQGLRGPMNTEAFF. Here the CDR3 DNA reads TGTGCCAGCAGCCAAGGACTCCGGGGTCCCATGAACACTGAAGCTTTCTTT.

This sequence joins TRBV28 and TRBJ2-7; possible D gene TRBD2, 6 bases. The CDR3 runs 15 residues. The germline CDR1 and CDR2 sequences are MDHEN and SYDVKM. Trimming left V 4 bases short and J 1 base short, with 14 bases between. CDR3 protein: CASSSSGGISYEQYF. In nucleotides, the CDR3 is TGTGCCAGCAGTTCCAGTGGCGGGATATCCTACGAGCAGTACTTC.

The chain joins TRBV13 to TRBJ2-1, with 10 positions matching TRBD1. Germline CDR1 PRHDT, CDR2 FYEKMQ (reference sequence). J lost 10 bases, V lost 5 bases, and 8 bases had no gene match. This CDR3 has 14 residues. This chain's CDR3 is CASSPRDRGYEQFF. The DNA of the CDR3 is TGTGCCAGCAGCCCGCGGGACAGGGGCTACGAGCAGTTCTTC.

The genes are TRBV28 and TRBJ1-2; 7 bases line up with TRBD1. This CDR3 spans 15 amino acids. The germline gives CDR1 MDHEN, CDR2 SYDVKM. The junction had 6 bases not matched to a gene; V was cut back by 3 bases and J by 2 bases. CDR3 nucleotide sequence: TGTGCCAGCAGTTTCCCGACAGGGAAGAACTATGGCTACACCTTC. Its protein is CASSFPTGKNYGYTF.

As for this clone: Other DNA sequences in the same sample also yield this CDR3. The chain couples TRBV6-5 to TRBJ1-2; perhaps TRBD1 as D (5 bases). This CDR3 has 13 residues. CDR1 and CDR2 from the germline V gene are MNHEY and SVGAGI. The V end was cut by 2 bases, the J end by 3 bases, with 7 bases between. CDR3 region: CASSYQGDYGYTF. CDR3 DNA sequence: TGTGCCAGCAGTTACCAGGGCGACTATGGCTACACCTTC.

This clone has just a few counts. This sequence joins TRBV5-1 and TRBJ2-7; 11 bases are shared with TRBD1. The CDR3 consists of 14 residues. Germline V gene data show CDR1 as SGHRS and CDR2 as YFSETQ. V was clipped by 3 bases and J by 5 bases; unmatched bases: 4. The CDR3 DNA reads TGCGCCAGCAGCTCGGGACAGGGGGAGCACGAGCAGTACTTC. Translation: CASSSGQGEHEQYF.